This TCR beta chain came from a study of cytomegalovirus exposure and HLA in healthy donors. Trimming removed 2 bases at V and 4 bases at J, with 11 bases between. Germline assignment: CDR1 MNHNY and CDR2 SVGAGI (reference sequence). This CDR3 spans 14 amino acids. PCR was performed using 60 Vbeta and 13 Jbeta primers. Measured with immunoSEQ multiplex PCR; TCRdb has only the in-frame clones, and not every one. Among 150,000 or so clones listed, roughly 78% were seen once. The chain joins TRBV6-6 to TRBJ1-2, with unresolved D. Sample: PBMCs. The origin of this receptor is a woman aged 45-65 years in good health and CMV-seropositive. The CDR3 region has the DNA TGTGCCAGCAGTTACGGGGAGGGAATCTATGGCTACACCTTC. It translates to CASSYGEGIYGYTF.